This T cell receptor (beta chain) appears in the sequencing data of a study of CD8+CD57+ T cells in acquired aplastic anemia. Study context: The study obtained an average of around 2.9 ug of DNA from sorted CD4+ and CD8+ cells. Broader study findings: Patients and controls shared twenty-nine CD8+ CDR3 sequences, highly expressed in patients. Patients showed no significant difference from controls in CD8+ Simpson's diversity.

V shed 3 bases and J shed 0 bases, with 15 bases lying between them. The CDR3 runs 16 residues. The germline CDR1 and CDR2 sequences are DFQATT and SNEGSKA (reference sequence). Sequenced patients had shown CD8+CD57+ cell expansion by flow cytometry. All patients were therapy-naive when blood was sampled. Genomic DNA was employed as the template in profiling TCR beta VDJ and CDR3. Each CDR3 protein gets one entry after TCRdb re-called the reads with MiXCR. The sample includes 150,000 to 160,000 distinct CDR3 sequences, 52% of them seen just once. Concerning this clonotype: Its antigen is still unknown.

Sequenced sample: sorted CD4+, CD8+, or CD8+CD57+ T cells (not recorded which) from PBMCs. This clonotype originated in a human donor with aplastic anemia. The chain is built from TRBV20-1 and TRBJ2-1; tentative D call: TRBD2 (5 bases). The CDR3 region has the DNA TGCAGTGCTAGCGTCGTCAGCGGTAGCTCCTACAATGAGCAGTTCTTC. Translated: CSASVVSGSSYNEQFF.